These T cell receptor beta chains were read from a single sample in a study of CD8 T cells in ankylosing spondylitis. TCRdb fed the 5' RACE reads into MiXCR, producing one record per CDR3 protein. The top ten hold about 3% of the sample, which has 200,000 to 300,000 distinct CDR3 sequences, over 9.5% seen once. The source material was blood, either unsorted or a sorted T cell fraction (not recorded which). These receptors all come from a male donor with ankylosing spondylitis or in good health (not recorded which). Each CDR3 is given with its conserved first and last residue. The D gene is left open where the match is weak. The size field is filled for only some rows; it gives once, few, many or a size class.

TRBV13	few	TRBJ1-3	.	CASSFGRYSGNTIYF	TGTGCCAGCAGCTTCGGCCGCTACTCTGGAAACACCATATATTTT
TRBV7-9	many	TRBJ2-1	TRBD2	CASSPAGAKRNEQFF	TGTGCCAGCAGTCCAGCGGGAGCGAAGAGAAATGAGCAGTTCTTC
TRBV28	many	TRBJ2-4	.	CASSYVTAAKNIQYF	TGTGCCAGCAGCTACGTGACTGCTGCCAAAAACATTCAGTACTTC
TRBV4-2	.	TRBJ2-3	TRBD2	CASSQGSAGDTDTQYF	TGTGCCAGCAGCCAAGGGTCAGCGGGGGACACAGATACGCAGTATTTT
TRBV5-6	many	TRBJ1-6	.	CASSLPGYNSPLHF	TGTGCCAGCAGCTTGCCAGGGTATAATTCACCCCTCCACTTT
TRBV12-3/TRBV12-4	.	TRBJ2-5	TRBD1	CASSWTGGMETQYF	TGTGCCAGCAGCTGGACAGGGGGAATGGAGACCCAGTACTTC
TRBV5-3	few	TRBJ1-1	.	CARSLATAHTEAFF	TGTGCCAGAAGCTTGGCGACGGCTCACACTGAAGCTTTCTTT
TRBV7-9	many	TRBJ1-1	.	CAGSLAEGARSEAFF	TGTGCCGGCAGCTTAGCCGAAGGGGCTCGTAGTGAAGCTTTCTTT
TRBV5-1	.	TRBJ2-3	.	CASSLAEPGADTQYF	TGCGCCAGCAGCTTGGCAGAACCTGGGGCAGATACGCAGTATTTT
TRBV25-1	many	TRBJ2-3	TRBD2	CASSAGRSTDTQYF	TGTGCCAGCAGTGCCGGGAGGAGCACAGATACGCAGTATTTT
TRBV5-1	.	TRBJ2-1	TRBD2	CASSSTSAHNEQFF	TGCGCCAGCAGCTCGACTAGCGCCCACAATGAGCAGTTCTTC
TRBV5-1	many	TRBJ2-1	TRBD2	CASSPMSGGDNEQFF	TGCGCCAGCAGCCCTATGAGCGGGGGGGACAATGAGCAGTTCTTC
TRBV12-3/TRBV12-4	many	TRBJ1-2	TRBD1	CASSWDRADGYTF	TGTGCCAGCAGCTGGGACAGGGCTGATGGCTACACCTTC
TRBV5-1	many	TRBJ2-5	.	CASSDGGTQETQYF	TGCGCCAGCTCCGATGGTGGGACTCAAGAGACCCAGTACTTC
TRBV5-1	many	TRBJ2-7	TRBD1	CASSLRTGATLYEQYF	TGCGCCAGCAGTCTCAGGACAGGGGCTACCCTCTACGAGCAGTACTTC
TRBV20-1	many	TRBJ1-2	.	CSARRQLGYTF	TGCAGTGCTAGACGTCAGCTGGGCTACACCTTC
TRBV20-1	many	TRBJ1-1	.	CSLQGRNTEAFF	TGCAGCCTACAGGGACGGAACACTGAAGCTTTCTTT